The TCR beta chain under discussion was sequenced for a study of T cells in Graves' hyperthyroidism and ophthalmopathy. Comments on this clonotype: Antigen: not known.

General study points: Blood also carried most thyroid clonotypes expanded above 0.001.

V lost 5 bases and J 7 bases, leaving 15 bases between the germline ends. There are 15 residues in the CDR3. Germline V lookup: CDR1 MNHEY, CDR2 SMNVEV (reference sequence). It was RNA transcripts that yielded the amplified TCR beta CDR3 regions. The HTBI primer set served for first-round RT-PCR of the TCR CDR3. From the multiplex PCR reads, TCRdb called clonotypes with MiXCR, one entry per CDR3 protein. The table shows more than 350,000 distinct CDR3 sequences, with about 14% occurring only once. The rearrangement links TRBV27 to TRBJ1-6, with D perhaps TRBD1 (5 bases). Sequenced material: blood. The sequence came from a woman in her 30s with Graves' ophthalmopathy. Written as DNA, the CDR3 is TGTGCCAGCAGTCAGGTGGGGGGTCTAAATTCACCCCTCCACTTT. It specifies CASSQVGGLNSPLHF.